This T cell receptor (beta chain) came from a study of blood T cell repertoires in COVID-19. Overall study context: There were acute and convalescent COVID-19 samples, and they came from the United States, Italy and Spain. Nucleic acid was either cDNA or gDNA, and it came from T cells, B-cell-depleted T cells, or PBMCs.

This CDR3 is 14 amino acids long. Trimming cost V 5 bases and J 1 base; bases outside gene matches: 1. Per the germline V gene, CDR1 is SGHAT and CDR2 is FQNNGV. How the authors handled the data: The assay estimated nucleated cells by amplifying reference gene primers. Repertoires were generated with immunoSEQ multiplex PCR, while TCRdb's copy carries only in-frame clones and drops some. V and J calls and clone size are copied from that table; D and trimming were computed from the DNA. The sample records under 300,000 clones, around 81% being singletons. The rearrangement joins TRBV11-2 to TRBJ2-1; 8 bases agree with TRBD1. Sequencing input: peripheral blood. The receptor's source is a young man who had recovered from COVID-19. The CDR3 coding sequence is TGTGCCAGCAGCCGGACAGGGTCCTACAATGAGCAGTTCTTC. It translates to CASSRTGSYNEQFF.